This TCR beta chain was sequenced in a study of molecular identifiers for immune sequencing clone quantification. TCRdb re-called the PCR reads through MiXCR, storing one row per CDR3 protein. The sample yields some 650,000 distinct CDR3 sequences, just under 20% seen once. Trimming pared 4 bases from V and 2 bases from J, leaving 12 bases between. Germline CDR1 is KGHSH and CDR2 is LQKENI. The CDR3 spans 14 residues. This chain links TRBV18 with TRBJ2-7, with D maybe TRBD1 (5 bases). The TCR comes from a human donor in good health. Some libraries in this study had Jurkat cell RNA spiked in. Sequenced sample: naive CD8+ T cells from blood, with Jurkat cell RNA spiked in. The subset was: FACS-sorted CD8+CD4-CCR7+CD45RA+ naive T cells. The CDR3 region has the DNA TGTGCCAGCTCACGGGCAGGGCCGGCCTACGAGCAGTACTTC. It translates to CASSRAGPAYEQYF.